Shown below are 10 T cell receptor beta chains from a single sample sequenced in a study of blood T cell repertoires in COVID-19. The assay was immunoSEQ multiplex PCR, and TCRdb's table has in-frame clones only and misses some. The sample yields over 130,000 clones, around 90% seen once. The sequenced sample was peripheral blood. Receptors originate from a man in his 60s with active or convalescent COVID-19.

Points on this clone: Sequence at one end of the junction differs from germline and may be a read error. The CDR3 DNA follows: TGTGCCAGCAGCCCCGGGACTTCGAAGACCGGGGAGCTGTTTTTT. Translation gives CASSPGTSKTGELFF. The chain uses TRBV5-4 and TRBJ2-2; maybe TRBD2 (6 bases). Germline assignment: CDR1 SGHNT and CDR2 YYREEE (reference sequence). The CDR3 runs 15 residues.

The rearrangement links TRBV4-1 to TRBJ2-7, with 7 bases matching TRBD1. V was pared by 6 bases and J by 6 bases, with 14 bases of the junction left unmatched. The V gene's germline CDR1 is MGHRA and CDR2 YSYEKL. CDR3 length equals 15 residues. The CDR3 coding sequence is TGCGCCAGCAGAAAAGACTATGGACAGGCAACCGAGCAGTACTTC. This gives the protein CASRKDYGQATEQYF.

Remarks on this clone: Other DNA sequences in the same sample also yield this CDR3. The rearrangement links TRBV7-2 to TRBJ2-7; D might be TRBD1 (5 bases). CDR3 length: 14 amino acids. Trimming stripped 1 base from V and 2 bases from J, with 9 bases between. Germline CDR1 SGHTA, CDR2 FQGNSA. Here the CDR3 reads CASSLGQGAYEQYF. CDR3 in DNA: TGTGCCAGCAGCTTAGGCCAGGGCGCCTACGAGCAGTACTTC.

This clone has a single count. V and J are TRBV29-1 and TRBJ2-5; TRBD2 might be the D (5 bases). CDR3 length equals 13 residues. Trimming cost V 7 bases and J 1 base, with 13 bases left between them. Germline V gene data show CDR1 as SQVTM and CDR2 as ANQGSEA. The CDR3 reads CSAGSGVQETQYF. The CDR3 nucleotides read TGCAGCGCGGGGTCCGGAGTCCAAGAGACCCAGTACTTC.

The V call is TRBV19, the J call TRBJ2-3; D gene unclear. The CDR3 extends over 13 amino acids. In germline, CDR1 is LNHDA, CDR2 SQIVND (reference sequence). The germline V and J ends were trimmed by 5 bases and 0 bases, with 6 bases remaining between them. The CDR3 spells CASSDTSTDTQYF. The CDR3 region has the DNA TGTGCCAGTAGTGATACTAGCACAGATACGCAGTATTTT.

The chain joins TRBV7-3 to TRBJ1-1; possibly TRBD1 for D (6 bases). V was trimmed by 0 bases and J by 5 bases, leaving 10 bases between them. The CDR3 has 14 amino acids. The germline V gene encodes CDR1 SGHTA and CDR2 FQGTGA. CDR3 DNA: TGTGCCAGCAGCTTAACGGGGGGGCCGACTGAAGCTTTCTTT. It yields the protein CASSLTGGPTEAFF. Combining the CDR3 with reference TRBV7-3 and TRBJ1-1 gives the whole variable domain GAGVSQTPSNKVTEKGKYVELRCDPISGHTALYWYRQSLGQGPEFLIYFQGTGAADDSGLPNDRFFAVRPEGSVSTLKIQRTERGDSAVYLCASSLTGGPTEAFFGQGTRLTVV.

The chain joins TRBV15 to TRBJ2-7, with D possibly TRBD1 on 6 matching bases. V lost 9 bases and J 6 bases, leaving 18 bases between the germline ends. The germline V gene has CDR1 LNHNV and CDR2 YYDKDF (reference sequence). The CDR3 has 13 amino acids. The CDR3 DNA reads as TGTGCCACAGGGCTCAGGGGAGACGGCGAGCAGTACTTC. It codes for CATGLRGDGEQYF. Based on the CDR3 plus reference TRBV15 and TRBJ2-7, the full variable domain is DAMVIQNPRYQVTQFGKPVTLSCSQTLNHNVMYWYQQKSSQAPKLLFHYYDKDFNNEADTPDNFQSRRPNTSFCFLDIRSPGLGDTAMYLCATGLRGDGEQYFGPGTRLTVT.

This rearrangement joins TRBV3-1 (or the pseudogene TRBV3-2) to TRBJ2-6, with D possibly matching TRBD1 (8 bases). Germline V gene data show CDR1 as LGHDT and CDR2 as YNNKEL (reference sequence). The CDR3 is 21 amino acids. Trimming left V 2 bases short and J 0 bases short, with 23 bases between. The CDR3 loop is CASSQLRGGQVLSSGANVLTF. The CDR3 DNA is TGTGCCAGCAGCCAACTAAGGGGGGGACAGGTTCTAAGCTCTGGGGCCAACGTCCTGACTTTC.

The rearrangement uses TRBV19 and TRBJ2-1; no definite D call. CDR1 LNHDA and CDR2 SQIVND come from the germline V gene (reference sequence). CDR3 length: 15 residues. Deletions cut 4 bases from V and 7 bases from J, with 17 bases between. Written as DNA, the CDR3 is TGTGCCAGTAGTAGCTCCGAGGCCGTCAGTAATGAGCAGTTCTTC. Its protein product is CASSSSEAVSNEQFF.

This chain connects TRBV10-3 to TRBJ1-2; D possibly corresponds to TRBD1 (5 bases). Germline V lookup: CDR1 ENHRY, CDR2 SYGVKD. The V and J ends lost 0 bases and 2 bases respectively, with 19 bases between them. This CDR3 is built from 18 residues. In nucleotides, the CDR3 is TGTGCCATCAGTGAGTCGGGGGGTAGGGCAGGGTTCAACTATGGCTACACCTTC. Translating gives CAISESGGRAGFNYGYTF.